A selection of T cell receptor beta chains follows, all from one sample in a study of metastatic and nonmetastatic thyroid tumors. TCRdb redid the clone calls on the PCR reads using MiXCR. The profile shows 13,000 or so clones, approximately 32% of them singletons. Sequenced input: blood. Every receptor here comes from a female donor with papillary thyroid cancer or a benign thyroid nodule (not recorded which). Some clones in this sample may be carry-over from other donors' samples. Both conserved end residues are part of each CDR3. A D gene is named only where the DNA matches it firmly. A row's size may be missing; if present it is once, few, many or a size class.

cdr3_aa,cdr3_nt,clone_size,v_call,d_call,j_call
CASSEDRKLFF,TGTGCCAGCAGTGAGGACCGAAAACTGTTTTTT,many,TRBV2,-,TRBJ1-4
CASSELHEKLFF,TGTGCCAGCAGCGAACTTCATGAAAAACTGTTTTTT,many,TRBV3-1,-,TRBJ1-4
CASRLGSFYEQYF,TGTGCCAGCAGACTCGGCAGCTTTTACGAGCAGTACTTC,few,TRBV6-2/TRBV6-3,-,TRBJ2-7
CAWGPGQGNQPQHF,TGTGCCTGGGGCCCGGGACAGGGCAATCAGCCCCAGCATTTT,medium-sized,TRBV30,TRBD1,TRBJ1-5
CASSAGTTLYEQYF,TGTGCCAGCTCGGCGGGGACCACCCTCTACGAGCAGTACTTC,few,TRBV6-1,-,TRBJ2-7
CASSLRGRGYTF,TGTGCCAGCAGTTTGAGAGGGAGGGGCTACACCTTC,medium-sized,TRBV12-3/TRBV12-4,-,TRBJ1-2
CATVFRGQGNHEQYF,TGCGCCACTGTCTTCAGGGGACAGGGTAACCACGAGCAGTACTTC,medium-sized,TRBV10-2,TRBD1,TRBJ2-7
CASSYGDVTYEQYF,TGTGCCAGCAGTTACGGGGACGTAACCTACGAGCAGTACTTC,-,TRBV6-2/TRBV6-3,-,TRBJ2-7
CASSPDGNSGNTIYF,TGTGCCAGCTCCCCGGACGGGAACTCTGGAAACACCATATATTTT,once,TRBV18,-,TRBJ1-3
CASLQGYEQYF,TGTGCCAGCCTTCAGGGGTACGAGCAGTACTTC,medium-sized,TRBV2,-,TRBJ2-7
CASRLTTAEQFF,TGTGCCAGCAGACTGACTACTGCGGAGCAGTTCTTC,many,TRBV2,-,TRBJ2-1
CASSSRQGNSEAFF,TGTGCCAGCAGCTCTCGACAGGGGAACTCTGAAGCTTTCTTT,medium-sized,TRBV7-6,TRBD1,TRBJ1-1
CASRSGREVEQFF,TGTGCCAGCAGGAGCGGGAGGGAGGTTGAGCAGTTCTTC,medium-sized,TRBV6-1,TRBD2,TRBJ2-1
CASVRLNTGELFF,TGTGCCAGCGTGAGGCTCAACACCGGGGAGCTGTTTTTT,-,TRBV6-1,-,TRBJ2-2
CASSLRGWGETQYF,TGTGCCAGCAGTTTAAGGGGGTGGGGAGAGACCCAGTACTTC,many,TRBV12-3/TRBV12-4,-,TRBJ2-5
CASSLGDRGNSPLHF,TGTGCCAGCAGCTTAGGGGACAGGGGCAACTCACCCCTCCACTTT,medium-sized,TRBV7-9,TRBD1,TRBJ1-6
CSVRALRIETQYF,TGCAGCGTTCGGGCCCTGAGGATTGAGACCCAGTACTTC,many,TRBV29-1,-,TRBJ2-5
CASSQGGKAGELFF,TGTGCCAGCAGCCAAGGGGGCAAGGCCGGGGAGCTGTTTTTT,-,TRBV7-8,TRBD1,TRBJ2-2
CASSPSVSGANVLTF,TGTGCCAGCAGCCCTTCAGTCTCTGGGGCCAACGTCCTGACTTTC,once,TRBV7-3,-,TRBJ2-6